This TCR beta chain was recovered during a study of shared clonotypes between healthy human individuals. Study findings and constraints: The expectation was that sequencing depth would affect clonotype sharing among donors.

In the naive CD8 group, cells lacked CD45RO and were positively selected for CCR7, so terminally differentiated effector memory CD45RA+ cells were left out. J was trimmed by 6 bases and V by 6 bases; bases with no gene match: 9. From germline, CDR1 is MNHNS and CDR2 SASEGT. CDR3 length equals 15 residues. About this clone itself: Its antigen is currently unknown.

The data were produced by immunoSEQ multiplex PCR, yet TCRdb's version contains in-frame clones alone and is incomplete. Among 800,000 or so clones listed, approximately 96% were seen once. The sequencing input was naive CD8+ T cells sorted from blood. This sequence joins TRBV6-1 and TRBJ1-4; TRBD1 matches at 8 bases. The sequence was collected from a young man in good health. The CDR3 region is CASRGPGTGDEKLFF. The CDR3 DNA sequence: TGTGCCAGCAGAGGTCCCGGGACAGGTGATGAAAAACTGTTTTTT.